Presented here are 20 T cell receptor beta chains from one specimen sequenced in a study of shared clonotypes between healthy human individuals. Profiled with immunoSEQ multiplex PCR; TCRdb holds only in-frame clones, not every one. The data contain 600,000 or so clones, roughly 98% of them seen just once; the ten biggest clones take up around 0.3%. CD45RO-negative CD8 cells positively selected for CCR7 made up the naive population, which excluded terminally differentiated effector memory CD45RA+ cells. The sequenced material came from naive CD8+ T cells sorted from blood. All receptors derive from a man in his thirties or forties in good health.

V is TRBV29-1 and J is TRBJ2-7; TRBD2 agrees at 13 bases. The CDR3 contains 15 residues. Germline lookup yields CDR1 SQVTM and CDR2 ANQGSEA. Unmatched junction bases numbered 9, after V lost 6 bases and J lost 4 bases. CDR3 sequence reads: CSVRSTSGRSYEQYF. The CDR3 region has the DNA TGCAGCGTCCGGTCGACTAGCGGGAGGTCATACGAGCAGTACTTC.

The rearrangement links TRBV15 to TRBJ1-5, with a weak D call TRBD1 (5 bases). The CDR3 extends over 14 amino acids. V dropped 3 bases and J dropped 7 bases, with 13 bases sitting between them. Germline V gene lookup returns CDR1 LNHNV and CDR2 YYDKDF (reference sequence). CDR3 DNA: TGTGCCACCAGCAGCCTGGGGGTCGAGCAGCCCCAGCATTTT. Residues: CATSSLGVEQPQHF.

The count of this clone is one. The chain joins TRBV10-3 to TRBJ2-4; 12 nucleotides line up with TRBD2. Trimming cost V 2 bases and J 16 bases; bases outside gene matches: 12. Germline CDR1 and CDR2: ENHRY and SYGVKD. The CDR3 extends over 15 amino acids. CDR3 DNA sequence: TGTGCCATCAGTGAGGTGAGACTAGCGGGAGAGGACCTATACTTC. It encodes CAISEVRLAGEDLYF.

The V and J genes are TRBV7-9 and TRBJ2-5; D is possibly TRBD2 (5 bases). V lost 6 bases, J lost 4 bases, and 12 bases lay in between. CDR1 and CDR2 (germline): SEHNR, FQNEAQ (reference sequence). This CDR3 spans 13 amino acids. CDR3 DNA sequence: TGTGCCAGCAGAGAACCCGGAGGAGAGACCCAGTACTTC. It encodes CASREPGGETQYF.

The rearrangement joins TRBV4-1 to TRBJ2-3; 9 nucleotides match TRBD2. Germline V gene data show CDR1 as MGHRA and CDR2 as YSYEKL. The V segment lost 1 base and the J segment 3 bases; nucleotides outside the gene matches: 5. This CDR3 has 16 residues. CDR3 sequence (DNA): TGCGCCAGCAGCCAAGGGGTCAGCGGGAGGACAGATACGCAGTATTTT. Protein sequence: CASSQGVSGRTDTQYF.

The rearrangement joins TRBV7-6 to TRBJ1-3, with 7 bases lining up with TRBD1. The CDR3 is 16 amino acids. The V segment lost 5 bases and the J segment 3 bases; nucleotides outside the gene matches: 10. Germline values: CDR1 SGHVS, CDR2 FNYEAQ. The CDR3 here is CASSPQTGKGGNTIYF. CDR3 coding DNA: TGTGCCAGCAGCCCTCAGACAGGGAAAGGTGGAAACACCATATATTTT.

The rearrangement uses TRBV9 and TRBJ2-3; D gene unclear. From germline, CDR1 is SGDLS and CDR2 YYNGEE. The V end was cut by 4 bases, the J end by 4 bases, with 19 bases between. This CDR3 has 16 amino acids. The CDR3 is CASSIFPTIGADTQYF. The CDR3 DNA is TGTGCCAGCAGCATATTTCCCACCATCGGCGCAGATACGCAGTATTTT.

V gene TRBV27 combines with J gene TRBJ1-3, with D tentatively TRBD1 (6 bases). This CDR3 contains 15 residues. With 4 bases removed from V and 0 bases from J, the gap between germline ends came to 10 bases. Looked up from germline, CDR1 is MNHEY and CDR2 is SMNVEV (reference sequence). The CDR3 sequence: CASSSTGSSGNTIYF. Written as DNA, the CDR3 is TGTGCCAGCAGTTCCACAGGGAGCTCTGGAAACACCATATATTTT.

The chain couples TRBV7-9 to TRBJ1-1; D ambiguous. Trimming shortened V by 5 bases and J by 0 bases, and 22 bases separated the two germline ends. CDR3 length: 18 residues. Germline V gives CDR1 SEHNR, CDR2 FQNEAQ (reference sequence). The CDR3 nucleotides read TGTGCCAGCAGCCCATTTATCGACAACCGGGATTTGAACACTGAAGCTTTCTTT. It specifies CASSPFIDNRDLNTEAFF. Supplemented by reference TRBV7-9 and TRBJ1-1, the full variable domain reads DTGVSQNPRHKITKRGQNVTFRCDPISEHNRLYWYRQTLGQGPEFLTYFQNEAQLEKSRLLSDRFSAERPKGSFSTLEIQRTEQGDSAMYLCASSPFIDNRDLNTEAFFGQGTRLTVV.

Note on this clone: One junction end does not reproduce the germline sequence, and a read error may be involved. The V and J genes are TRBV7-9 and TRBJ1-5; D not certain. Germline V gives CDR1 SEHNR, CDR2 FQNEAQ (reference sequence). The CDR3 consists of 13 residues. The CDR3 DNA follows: TGTGCCAGCACCTTAAGTGGCGATCAGCCCCAGCATTTT. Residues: CASTLSGDQPQHF. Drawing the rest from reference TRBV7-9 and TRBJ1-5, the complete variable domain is DTGVSQNPRHKITKRGQNVTFRCDPISEHNRLYWYRQTLGQGPEFLTYFQNEAQLEKSRLLSDRFSAERPKGSFSTLEIQRTEQGDSAMYLCASTLSGDQPQHFGDGTRLSIL.

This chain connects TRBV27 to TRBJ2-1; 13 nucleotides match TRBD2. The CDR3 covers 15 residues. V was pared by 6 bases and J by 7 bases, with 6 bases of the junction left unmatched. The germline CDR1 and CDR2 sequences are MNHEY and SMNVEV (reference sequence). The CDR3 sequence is CASSETSGRSNEQFF. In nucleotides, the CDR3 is TGTGCCAGCAGCGAGACTAGCGGGAGGTCTAATGAGCAGTTCTTC.

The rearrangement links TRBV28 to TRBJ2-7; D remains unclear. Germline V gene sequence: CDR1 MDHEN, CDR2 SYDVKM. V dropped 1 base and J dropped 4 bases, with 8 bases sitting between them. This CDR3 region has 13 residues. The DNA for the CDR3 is TGTGCCAGCAGTTTATCAAGTTTATACGAGCAGTACTTC. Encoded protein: CASSLSSLYEQYF.

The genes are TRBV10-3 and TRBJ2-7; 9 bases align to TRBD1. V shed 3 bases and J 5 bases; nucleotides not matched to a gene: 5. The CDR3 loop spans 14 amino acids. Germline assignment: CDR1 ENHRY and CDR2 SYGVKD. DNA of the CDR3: TGTGCCATCAGTGACCCGGGACAGGGCCACGAGCAGTACTTC. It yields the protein CAISDPGQGHEQYF.

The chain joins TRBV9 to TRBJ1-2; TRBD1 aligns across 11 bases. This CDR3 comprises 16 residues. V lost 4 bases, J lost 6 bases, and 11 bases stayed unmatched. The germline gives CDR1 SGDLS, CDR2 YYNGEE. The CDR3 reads CASSLRDRGISDGYTF. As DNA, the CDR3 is TGTGCCAGCAGCCTCCGGGACAGGGGGATTTCGGATGGCTACACCTTC.

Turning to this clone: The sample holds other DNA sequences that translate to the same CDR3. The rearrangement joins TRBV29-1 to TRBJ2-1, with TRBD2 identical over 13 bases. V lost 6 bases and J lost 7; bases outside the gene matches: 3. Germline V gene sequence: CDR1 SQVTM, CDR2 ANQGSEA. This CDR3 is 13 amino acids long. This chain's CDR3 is CSVRTSGSNEQFF. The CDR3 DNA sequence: TGCAGCGTCCGGACTAGCGGGAGTAATGAGCAGTTCTTC.

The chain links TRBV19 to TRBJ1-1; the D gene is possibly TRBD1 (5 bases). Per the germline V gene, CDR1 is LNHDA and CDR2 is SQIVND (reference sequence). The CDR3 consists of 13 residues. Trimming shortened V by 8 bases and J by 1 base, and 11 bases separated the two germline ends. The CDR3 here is CASERGANTEAFF. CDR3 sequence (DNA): TGTGCCAGTGAAAGGGGAGCGAACACTGAAGCTTTCTTT.

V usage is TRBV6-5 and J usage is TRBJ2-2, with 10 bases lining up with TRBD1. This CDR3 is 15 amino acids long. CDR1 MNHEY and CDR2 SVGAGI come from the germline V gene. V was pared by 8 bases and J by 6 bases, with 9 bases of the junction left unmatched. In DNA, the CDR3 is TGTGCCAGCGGATACGCTGGACAGGGGGCCGGGGAGCTGTTTTTT. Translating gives CASGYAGQGAGELFF.

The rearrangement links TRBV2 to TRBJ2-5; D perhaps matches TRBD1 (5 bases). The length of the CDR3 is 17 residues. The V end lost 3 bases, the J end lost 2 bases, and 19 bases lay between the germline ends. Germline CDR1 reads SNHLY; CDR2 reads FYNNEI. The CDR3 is CASSDVRDSSNQETQYF. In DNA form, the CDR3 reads TGTGCCAGCAGTGATGTCCGAGACAGCTCTAATCAAGAGACCCAGTACTTC.

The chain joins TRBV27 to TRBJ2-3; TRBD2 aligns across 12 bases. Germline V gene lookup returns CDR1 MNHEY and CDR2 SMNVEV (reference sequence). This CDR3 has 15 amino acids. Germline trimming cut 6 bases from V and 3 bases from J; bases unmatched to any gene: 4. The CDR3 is CASRVLAGGTDTQYF. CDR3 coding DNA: TGTGCCAGCAGGGTTCTAGCGGGAGGGACAGATACGCAGTATTTT.

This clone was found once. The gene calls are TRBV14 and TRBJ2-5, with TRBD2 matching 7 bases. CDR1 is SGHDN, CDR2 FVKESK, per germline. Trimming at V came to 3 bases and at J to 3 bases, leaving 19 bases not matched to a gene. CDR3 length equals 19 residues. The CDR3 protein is CASSHKSLDVLTSKETQYF. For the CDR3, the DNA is TGTGCCAGCAGCCACAAGTCCCTGGACGTATTGACTAGCAAAGAGACCCAGTACTTC.